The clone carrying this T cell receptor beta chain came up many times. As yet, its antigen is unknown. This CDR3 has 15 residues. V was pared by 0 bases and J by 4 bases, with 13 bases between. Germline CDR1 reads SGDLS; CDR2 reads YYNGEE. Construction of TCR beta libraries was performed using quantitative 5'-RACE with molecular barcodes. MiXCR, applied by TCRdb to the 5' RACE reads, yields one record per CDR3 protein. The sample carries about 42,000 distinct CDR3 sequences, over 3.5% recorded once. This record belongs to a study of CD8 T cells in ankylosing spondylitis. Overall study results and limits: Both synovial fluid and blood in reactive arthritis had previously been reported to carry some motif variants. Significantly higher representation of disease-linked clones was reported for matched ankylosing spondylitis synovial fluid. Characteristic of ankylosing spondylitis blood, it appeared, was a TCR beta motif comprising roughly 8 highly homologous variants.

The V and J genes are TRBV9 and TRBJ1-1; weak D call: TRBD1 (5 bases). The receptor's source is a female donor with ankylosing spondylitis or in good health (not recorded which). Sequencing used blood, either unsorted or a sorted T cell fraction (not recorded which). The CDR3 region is CASSVVPGGATEAFF. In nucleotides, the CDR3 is TGTGCCAGCAGCGTAGTGCCAGGTGGGGCCACTGAAGCTTTCTTT.